This entry features one TCR beta chain sequence. Repertoires were generated with immunoSEQ multiplex PCR, while TCRdb's copy carries only in-frame clones and drops some. The data show about 180,000 clones, 90% seen once. The data were taken from a study of control samples from healthy donors and cancer patients. Sequenced: blood. The source is a woman aged 45-60 years in good health.

In nucleotides, the CDR3 is TGTGCCACCAGTGTAGGGGGGGGCAATCAGCCCCAGCATTTT. The encoded protein is CATSVGGGNQPQHF. The rearrangement joins TRBV24-1 to TRBJ1-5; maybe TRBD1 (6 bases). Germline V gene data show CDR1 as KGHDR and CDR2 as SFDVKD. CDR3 length: 14 residues. The V end lost 5 bases, the J end lost 2 bases, and 9 bases lay between the germline ends.